The 12 T cell receptor beta chains below were found in one sample sequenced in a study of blood T cell repertoires in COVID-19. The table came from immunoSEQ multiplex PCR; TCRdb's copy has only in-frame clones and leaves some out. The profile shows 85,000 to 120,000 clones, around 90% of them singletons. The sequenced sample was peripheral blood. The receptors derive from a man in his fifties with active COVID-19.

V usage is TRBV18 and J usage is TRBJ1-3; no clear D. Trimming stripped 3 bases from V and 4 bases from J, with 10 bases between. This CDR3 has 14 residues. Germline V gene lookup returns CDR1 KGHSH and CDR2 LQKENI. The CDR3 here is CASSPQTRGNTIYF. The CDR3 DNA sequence: TGTGCCAGCTCACCTCAGACAAGAGGAAACACCATATATTTT. Based on the CDR3 plus reference TRBV18 and TRBJ1-3, the full variable domain is NAGVMQNPRHLVRRRGQEARLRCSPMKGHSHVYWYRQLPEEGLKFMVYLQKENIIDESGMPKERFSAEFPKEGPSILRIQQVVRGDSAAYFCASSPQTRGNTIYFGEGSWLTVV.

The rearrangement uses TRBV4-1 and TRBJ1-4; TRBD1 matches 7 bases. Germline V gives CDR1 MGHRA, CDR2 YSYEKL. The CDR3 contains 15 residues. The ends lost 1 base at V and 4 bases at J; junction bases unmatched: 3. CDR3 nucleotide sequence: TGCGCCAGCAGCCAAGTAGGGACAGTTAATGAAAAACTGTTTTTT. Translating gives CASSQVGTVNEKLFF.

The V and J genes are TRBV5-5 and TRBJ1-5, with D possibly being TRBD1 (5 bases). The V end lost 1 base, the J end lost 0 bases, and 11 bases lay between the germline ends. Germline V gives CDR1 SGHKS, CDR2 YYEKEE (reference sequence). CDR3 length: 16 residues. This CDR3 is CASSLLSGNSNQPQHF. The CDR3 DNA reads TGTGCCAGCAGCTTGTTGTCAGGGAATAGCAATCAGCCCCAGCATTTT.

The J gene is TRBJ2-3, the V gene TRBV6-2 or TRBV6-3; D remains ambiguous. V was pared by 6 bases and J by 4 bases, with 8 bases between. CDR3 length: 12 amino acids. In germline, CDR1 is MNHEY, CDR2 SVGEGT. Here the CDR3 DNA reads TGTGCCAGCAGCCAGACTGCAGATACGCAGTATTTT. Protein: CASSQTADTQYF.

The J gene is TRBJ2-3, the V gene TRBV18; D possibly corresponds to TRBD1 (6 bases). The length of the CDR3 is 15 residues. V was shortened by 5 bases and J by 2 bases, with 14 bases between the two germline ends. The germline gives CDR1 KGHSH, CDR2 LQKENI. CDR3 residues: CASSSQGASTDTQYF. CDR3 DNA: TGTGCCAGCTCATCACAGGGAGCCTCCACAGATACGCAGTATTTT.

The CDR3 bases are TGTGCCAGCAGTGAAGCGCGTGGGACACTGAGGGGATCACCCCTCCACTTT. This codes for CASSEARGTLRGSPLHF. The rearrangement joins TRBV6-1 to TRBJ1-6, with D possibly matching TRBD1 (6 bases). V was clipped by 0 bases and J by 10 bases, with 19 bases between them. Germline V lookup: CDR1 MNHNS, CDR2 SASEGT. This CDR3 has 17 amino acids.

This clone was seen more than once but under ten times. The genes are TRBV28 and TRBJ1-5; D is unclear. Trimming took off 3 bases at V and 1 base at J, with 7 bases between the two ends. CDR1 and CDR2 (germline): MDHEN, SYDVKM. The CDR3 loop spans 14 amino acids. The CDR3 loop reads CASSFSTSNQPQHF. Written as DNA, the CDR3 is TGTGCCAGCAGTTTTTCGACAAGCAATCAGCCCCAGCATTTT.

This sequence joins TRBV7-3 and TRBJ2-3; 7 nucleotides align to TRBD1. Germline values: CDR1 SGHTA, CDR2 FQGTGA. V lost 5 bases to trimming and J lost 3 bases; unmatched junction nucleotides: 8. The CDR3 runs to 15 residues. The CDR3 DNA is TGTGCCAGCAGCGAGAGACAGGGTCGGACAGATACGCAGTATTTT. It specifies CASSERQGRTDTQYF. Together with reference TRBV7-3 and TRBJ2-3, the CDR3 gives the full variable domain: GAGVSQTPSNKVTEKGKYVELRCDPISGHTALYWYRQSLGQGPEFLIYFQGTGAADDSGLPNDRFFAVRPEGSVSTLKIQRTERGDSAVYLCASSERQGRTDTQYFGPGTRLTVL.

The chain employs TRBV5-1 and TRBJ2-2; 7 bases align to TRBD1. Germline V lookup: CDR1 SGHRS, CDR2 YFSETQ. The CDR3 spans 15 residues. Germline trimming cut 3 bases from V and 1 base from J; bases unmatched to any gene: 3. CDR3 region: CASSWTGGNTGELFF. The CDR3 nucleotides are TGCGCCAGCAGCTGGACAGGAGGGAACACCGGGGAGCTGTTTTTT.

The chain has TRBV6-5 and TRBJ2-3; perhaps TRBD1 as D (5 bases). Germline V CDR1 and CDR2: MNHEY, SVGAGI. Deletions cut 4 bases from V and 6 bases from J, with 8 bases between. This CDR3 contains 12 residues. CDR3 in amino acids: CASSSPGDTQYF. The CDR3 nucleotides are TGTGCCAGCAGTTCACCAGGGGATACGCAGTATTTT.

J is TRBJ2-7 and V is TRBV9, with D perhaps TRBD2 (5 bases). V lost 0 bases to trimming and J lost 5 bases, with 9 bases between them. The CDR3 runs to 13 residues. Germline V gene lookup returns CDR1 SGDLS and CDR2 YYNGEE. The CDR3 nucleotides read TGTGCCAGCAGCGTAGAATCGAGGGACGAGCAGTACTTC. It is translated as CASSVESRDEQYF. Filled out from reference TRBV9 and TRBJ2-7, the complete variable domain reads DSGVTQTPKHLITATGQRVTLRCSPRSGDLSVYWYQQSLDQGLQFLIQYYNGEERAKGNILERFSAQQFPDLHSELNLSSLELGDSALYFCASSVESRDEQYFGPGTRLTVT.

The chain recombines TRBV15 with TRBJ1-6; 9 nucleotides match TRBD1. The J segment lost 10 bases and the V segment lost 0 bases, leaving 7 bases of the junction unmatched. The germline gives CDR1 LNHNV, CDR2 YYDKDF (reference sequence). This CDR3 has 16 residues. CDR3 protein: CATSRDARQGGSPLHF. CDR3 DNA sequence: TGTGCCACCAGCAGAGATGCCCGACAGGGGGGGTCACCCCTCCACTTT.